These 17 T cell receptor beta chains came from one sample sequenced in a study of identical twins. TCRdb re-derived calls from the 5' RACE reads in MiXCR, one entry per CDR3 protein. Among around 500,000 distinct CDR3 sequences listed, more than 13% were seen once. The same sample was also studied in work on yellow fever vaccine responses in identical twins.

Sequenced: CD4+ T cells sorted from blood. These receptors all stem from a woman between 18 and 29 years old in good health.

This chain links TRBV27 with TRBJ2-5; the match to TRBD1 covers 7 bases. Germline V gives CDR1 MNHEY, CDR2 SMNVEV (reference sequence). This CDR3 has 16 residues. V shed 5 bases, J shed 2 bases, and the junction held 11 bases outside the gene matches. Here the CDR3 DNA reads TGTGCCAGCAGTCCTCAAGACAGGGTAGGGCAAGAGACCCAGTACTTC. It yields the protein CASSPQDRVGQETQYF.

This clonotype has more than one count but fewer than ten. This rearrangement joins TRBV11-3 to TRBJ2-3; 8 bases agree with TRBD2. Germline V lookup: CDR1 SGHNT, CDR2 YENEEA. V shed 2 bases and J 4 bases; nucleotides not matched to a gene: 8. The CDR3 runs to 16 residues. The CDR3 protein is CASSLPGTSGPDTQYF. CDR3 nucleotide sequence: TGTGCCAGCAGCTTACCCGGGACTAGTGGGCCAGATACGCAGTATTTT.

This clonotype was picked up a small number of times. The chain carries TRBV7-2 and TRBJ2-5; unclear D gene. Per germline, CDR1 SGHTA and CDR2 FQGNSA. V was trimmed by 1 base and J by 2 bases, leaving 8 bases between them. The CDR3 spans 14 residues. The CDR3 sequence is CASSLVQVQETQYF. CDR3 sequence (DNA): TGTGCCAGCAGCTTAGTGCAGGTACAAGAGACCCAGTACTTC.

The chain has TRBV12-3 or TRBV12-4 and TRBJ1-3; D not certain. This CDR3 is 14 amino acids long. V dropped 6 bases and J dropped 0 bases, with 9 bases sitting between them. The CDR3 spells CASRLSVSGNTIYF. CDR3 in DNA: TGTGCCAGCAGACTCAGCGTCTCTGGAAACACCATATATTTT.

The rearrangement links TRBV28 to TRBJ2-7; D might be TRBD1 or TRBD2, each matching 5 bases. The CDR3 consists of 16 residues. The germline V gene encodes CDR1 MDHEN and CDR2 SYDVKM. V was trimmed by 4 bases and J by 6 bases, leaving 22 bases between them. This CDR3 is CASSYAKPGLPGEQYF. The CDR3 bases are TGTGCCAGCAGTTATGCCAAACCGGGGCTACCGGGCGAGCAGTACTTC.

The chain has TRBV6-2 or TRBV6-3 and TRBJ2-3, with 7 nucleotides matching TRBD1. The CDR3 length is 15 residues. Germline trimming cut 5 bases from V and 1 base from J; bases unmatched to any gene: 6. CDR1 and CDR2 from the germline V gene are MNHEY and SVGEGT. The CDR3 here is CASSDRVRGTDTQYF. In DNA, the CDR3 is TGTGCCAGCAGTGACAGGGTCAGGGGCACAGATACGCAGTATTTT.

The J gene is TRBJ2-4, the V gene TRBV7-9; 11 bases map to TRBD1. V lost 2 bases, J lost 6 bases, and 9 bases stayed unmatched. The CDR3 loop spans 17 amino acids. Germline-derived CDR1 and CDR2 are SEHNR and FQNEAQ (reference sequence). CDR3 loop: CASSLRPGTGGGNIQYF. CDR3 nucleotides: TGTGCCAGCAGCTTAAGACCCGGGACAGGGGGTGGAAACATTCAGTACTTC. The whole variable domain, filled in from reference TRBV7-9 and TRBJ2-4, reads DTGVSQNPRHKITKRGQNVTFRCDPISEHNRLYWYRQTLGQGPEFLTYFQNEAQLEKSRLLSDRFSAERPKGSFSTLEIQRTEQGDSAMYLCASSLRPGTGGGNIQYFGAGTRLSVL.

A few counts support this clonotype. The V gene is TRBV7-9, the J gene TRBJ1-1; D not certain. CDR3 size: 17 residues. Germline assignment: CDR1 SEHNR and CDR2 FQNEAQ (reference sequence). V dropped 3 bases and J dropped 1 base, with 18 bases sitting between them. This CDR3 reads CASSFPKEGRGNTEAFF. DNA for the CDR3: TGTGCCAGCAGCTTCCCAAAGGAGGGTCGGGGGAACACTGAAGCTTTCTTT.

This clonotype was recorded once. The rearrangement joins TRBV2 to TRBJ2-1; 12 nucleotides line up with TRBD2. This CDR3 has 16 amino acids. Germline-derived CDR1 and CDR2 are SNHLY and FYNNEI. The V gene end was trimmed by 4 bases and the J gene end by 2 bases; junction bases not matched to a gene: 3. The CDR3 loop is CASSALAGGPYNEQFF. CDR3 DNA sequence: TGTGCCAGCAGTGCCCTAGCGGGGGGGCCCTACAATGAGCAGTTCTTC. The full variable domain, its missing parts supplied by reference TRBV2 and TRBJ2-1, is EPEVTQTPSHQVTQMGQEVILRCVPISNHLYFYWYRQILGQKVEFLVSFYNNEISEKSEIFDDQFSVERPDGSNFTLKIRSTKLEDSAMYFCASSALAGGPYNEQFFGPGTRLTVL.

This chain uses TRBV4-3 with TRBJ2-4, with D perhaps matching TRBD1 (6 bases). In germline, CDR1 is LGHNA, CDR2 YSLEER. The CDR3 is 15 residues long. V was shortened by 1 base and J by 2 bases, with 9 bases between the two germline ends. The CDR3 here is CASSQVRGSKNIQYF. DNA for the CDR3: TGCGCCAGCAGCCAAGTGAGGGGGTCCAAAAACATTCAGTACTTC.

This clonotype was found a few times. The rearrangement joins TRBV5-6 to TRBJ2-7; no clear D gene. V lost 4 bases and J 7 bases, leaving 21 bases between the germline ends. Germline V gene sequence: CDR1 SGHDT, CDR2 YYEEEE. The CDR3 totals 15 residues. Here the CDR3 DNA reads TGTGCCAGCAGCGTCGCAGGAACCCCCTCTACGGAGCAGTACTTC. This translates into CASSVAGTPSTEQYF. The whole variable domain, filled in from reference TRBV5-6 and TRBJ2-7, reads DAGVTQSPTHLIKTRGQQVTLRCSPKSGHDTVSWYQQALGQGPQFIFQYYEEEERQRGNFPDRFSGHQFPNYSSELNVNALLLGDSALYLCASSVAGTPSTEQYFGPGTRLTVT.

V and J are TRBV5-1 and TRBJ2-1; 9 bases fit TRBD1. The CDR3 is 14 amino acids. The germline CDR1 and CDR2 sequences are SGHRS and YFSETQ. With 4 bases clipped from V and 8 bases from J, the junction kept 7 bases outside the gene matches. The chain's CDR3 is CASSHGQGWDEQFF. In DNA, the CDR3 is TGCGCCAGCAGCCACGGACAGGGGTGGGATGAGCAGTTCTTC. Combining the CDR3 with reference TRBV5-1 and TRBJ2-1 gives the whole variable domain KAGVTQTPRYLIKTRGQQVTLSCSPISGHRSVSWYQQTPGQGLQFLFEYFSETQRNKGNFPGRFSGRQFSNSRSEMNVSTLELGDSALYLCASSHGQGWDEQFFGPGTRLTVL.

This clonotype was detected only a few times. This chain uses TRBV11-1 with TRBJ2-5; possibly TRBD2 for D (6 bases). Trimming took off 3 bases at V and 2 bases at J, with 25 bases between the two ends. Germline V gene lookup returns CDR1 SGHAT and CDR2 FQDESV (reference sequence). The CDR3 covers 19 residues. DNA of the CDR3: TGTGCCAGCAGCTTTCTGCCTGCAGATGGAGGGAGGATTCAAGAGACCCAGTACTTC. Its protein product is CASSFLPADGGRIQETQYF.

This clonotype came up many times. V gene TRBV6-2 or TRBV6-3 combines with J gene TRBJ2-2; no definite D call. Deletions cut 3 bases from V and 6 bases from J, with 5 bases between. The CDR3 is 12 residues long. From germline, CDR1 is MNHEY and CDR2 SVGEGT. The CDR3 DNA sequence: TGTGCCAGCAGTTATAGCCCCGGGGAGCTGTTTTTT. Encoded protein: CASSYSPGELFF.

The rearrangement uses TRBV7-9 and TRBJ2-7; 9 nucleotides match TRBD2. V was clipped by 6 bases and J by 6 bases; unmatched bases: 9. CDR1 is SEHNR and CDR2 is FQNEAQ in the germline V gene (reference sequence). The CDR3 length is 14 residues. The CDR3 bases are TGTGCCAGCAGATCCCCGGGACTAGCTGGCGAGCAGTACTTC. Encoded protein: CASRSPGLAGEQYF.

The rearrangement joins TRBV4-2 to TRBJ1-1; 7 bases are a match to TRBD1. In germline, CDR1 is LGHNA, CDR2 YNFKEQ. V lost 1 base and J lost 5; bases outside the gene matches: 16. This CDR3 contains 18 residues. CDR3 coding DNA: TGTGCCAGCAGCCAAGTAGAGACAGGGATGCGGGTGGTGACTGAAGCTTTCTTT. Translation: CASSQVETGMRVVTEAFF.

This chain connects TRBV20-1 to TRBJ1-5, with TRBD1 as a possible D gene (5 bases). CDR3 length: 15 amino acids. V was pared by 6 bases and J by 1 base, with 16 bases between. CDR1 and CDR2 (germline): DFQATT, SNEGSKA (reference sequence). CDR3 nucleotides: TGCAGTGCAACTTTCCAGGGTGAGAGCAATCAGCCCCAGCATTTT. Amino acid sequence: CSATFQGESNQPQHF.